The 10 T cell receptor beta chains reported below all come from one sample, sequenced in a study of graft-versus-host responses after intestinal transplantation. The assay was immunoSEQ multiplex PCR, and TCRdb's table has in-frame clones only and misses some. Of just over 40,000 clones listed, roughly 89% are singletons. The sequencing used PBMCs, collected 300 to 330 days after intestinal transplant. Receptors originate from a human patient who received an intestinal transplant, so some T cells may come from the graft donor.

V gene TRBV7-9 combines with J gene TRBJ2-7; D is possibly TRBD2 (6 bases). The germline V gene has CDR1 SEHNR and CDR2 FQNEAQ (reference sequence). The CDR3 sequence is 17 residues long. V gave up 5 bases and J gave up 3 bases, with 23 bases separating them. In DNA, the CDR3 is TGTGCCAGCAGCCAATTTAGACGGGGGAGAGACAACTACGAGCAGTACTTC. This sequence encodes CASSQFRRGRDNYEQYF.

The gene calls are TRBV6-1 and TRBJ1-1; D gene ambiguous. This CDR3 spans 13 amino acids. V was cut by 4 bases and J by 2 bases, with 8 bases left in between. Germline V CDR1 and CDR2: MNHNS, SASEGT. CDR3 nucleotide sequence: TGTGCCAGCAGTGCAATAGGAAACACTGAAGCTTTCTTT. Translation: CASSAIGNTEAFF.

The rearrangement uses TRBV2 and TRBJ2-7, with 15 bases lining up with TRBD2. The CDR3 spans 15 residues. In germline, CDR1 is SNHLY, CDR2 FYNNEI. V shed 6 bases and J 4 bases; nucleotides not matched to a gene: 4. In DNA form, the CDR3 reads TGTGCCAGCAGGGGGACTAGCGGGAGGTCTTACGAGCAGTACTTC. This codes for CASRGTSGRSYEQYF.

This chain connects TRBV5-6 to TRBJ2-3; 8 bases agree with TRBD2. The germline V gene encodes CDR1 SGHDT and CDR2 YYEEEE. The CDR3 loop spans 16 amino acids. Losses at the gene ends were 6 bases for V and 4 bases for J; bases not matched to a gene: 13. The CDR3 bases are TGTGCCAGCACCAGCCCTGGGACCGGGAGGGCAGATACGCAGTATTTT. It specifies CASTSPGTGRADTQYF.

There are a few counts of this clone. V gene TRBV6-5 combines with J gene TRBJ2-5; TRBD2 agrees at 8 bases. The CDR3 spans 15 residues. The germline CDR1 and CDR2 sequences are MNHEY and SVGAGI. Unmatched junction bases numbered 7, after V lost 7 bases and J lost 0 bases. The CDR3 is CASTTFSGNQETQYF. CDR3 sequence (DNA): TGTGCCAGCACCACCTTTAGCGGGAACCAAGAGACCCAGTACTTC.

This chain connects TRBV10-2 to TRBJ1-2, with D perhaps matching TRBD1 (5 bases). V shed 3 bases and J shed 3 bases, with 17 bases lying between them. Germline CDR1 is WSHSY and CDR2 is SAAADI. There are 16 residues in the CDR3. CDR3 in amino acids: CASSEGAPGRYYGYTF. Written as DNA, the CDR3 is TGCGCCAGCAGTGAAGGGGCGCCGGGTCGGTACTATGGCTACACCTTC.

This chain joins TRBV4-1 and TRBJ1-6; no definite D call. The V end lost 0 bases, the J end lost 9 bases, and 3 bases lay between the germline ends. The CDR3 extends over 12 amino acids. The germline V gene has CDR1 MGHRA and CDR2 YSYEKL. In nucleotides, the CDR3 is TGCGCCAGCAGCCAAGACGGTTCACCCCTCCACTTT. Translation gives CASSQDGSPLHF.

This chain links TRBV4-2 with TRBJ2-7; D could derive from TRBD1 or TRBD2 (5 bases each). The CDR3 is 16 amino acids. The V and J ends lost 6 bases and 0 bases respectively, with 18 bases between them. CDR1 LGHNA and CDR2 YNFKEQ come from the germline V gene. Here the CDR3 DNA reads TGTGCCAGCAGTGGGGGAGCGGAGGATTCCTCCTACGAGCAGTACTTC. This codes for CASSGGAEDSSYEQYF.

V and J are TRBV27 and TRBJ1-5; weak D call: TRBD1 (5 bases). Germline-derived CDR1 and CDR2 are MNHEY and SMNVEV (reference sequence). This CDR3 is built from 13 residues. V dropped 5 bases and J dropped 2 bases, with 7 bases sitting between them. CDR3 residues: CASSQGGNQPQHF. The CDR3 DNA is TGTGCCAGCAGTCAAGGGGGCAATCAGCCCCAGCATTTT.

V usage is TRBV4-1 and J usage is TRBJ2-5; TRBD2 aligns across 14 bases. This CDR3 comprises 16 residues. Trimming removed 3 bases from V and 4 bases from J; junction bases left unmatched: 4. CDR1 and CDR2 from the germline V gene are MGHRA and YSYEKL. CDR3 nucleotide sequence: TGCGCCAGCAGCCACTCCGGGACTAGCGGGGGAGAGACCCAGTACTTC. This gives the protein CASSHSGTSGGETQYF.